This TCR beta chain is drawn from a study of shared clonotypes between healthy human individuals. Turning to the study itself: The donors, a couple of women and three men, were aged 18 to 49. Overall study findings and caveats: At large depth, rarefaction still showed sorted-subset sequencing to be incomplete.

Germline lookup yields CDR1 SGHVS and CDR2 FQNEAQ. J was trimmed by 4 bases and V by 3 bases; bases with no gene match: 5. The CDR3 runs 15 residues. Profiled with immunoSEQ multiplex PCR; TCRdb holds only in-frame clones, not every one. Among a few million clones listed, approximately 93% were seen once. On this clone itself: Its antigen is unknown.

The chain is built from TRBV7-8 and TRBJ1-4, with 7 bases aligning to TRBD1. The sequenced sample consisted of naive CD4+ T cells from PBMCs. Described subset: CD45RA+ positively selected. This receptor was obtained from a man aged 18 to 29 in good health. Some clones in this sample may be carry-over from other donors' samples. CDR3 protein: CASSLGTDYNEKLFF. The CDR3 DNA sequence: TGTGCCAGCAGCTTGGGGACAGACTATAATGAAAAACTGTTTTTT.